The 6 T cell receptor beta chains listed next were all sequenced from one sample in a study of blood T cell repertoires in COVID-19. Repertoires were generated with immunoSEQ multiplex PCR, while TCRdb's copy carries only in-frame clones and drops some. This sample has around 83,000 clones, with roughly 91% found just once. The sample taken for sequencing was peripheral blood. These receptors all stem from a man aged 65 to 85 with active or convalescent COVID-19.

V usage is TRBV9 and J usage is TRBJ1-1; D uncertain. Germline V gene sequence: CDR1 SGDLS, CDR2 YYNGEE. V was pared by 3 bases and J by 3 bases, with 9 bases between. The CDR3 contains 13 residues. In DNA form, the CDR3 reads TGTGCCAGCAGCGCCGACATTTACACTGAAGCTTTCTTT. Amino acid sequence: CASSADIYTEAFF.

The rearrangement uses TRBV3-1 (or the pseudogene TRBV3-2) and TRBJ2-1; 7 bases match TRBD2. V trimming: 0 bases; J trimming: 9 bases; junction bases outside the gene matches: 8. The CDR3 length is 15 residues. Germline CDR1 reads LGHDT; CDR2 reads YNNKEL (reference sequence). The CDR3 bases are TGTGCCAGCAGCCAAGATGGGGCGGGGGTTGGTGAGCAGTTCTTC. This translates into CASSQDGAGVGEQFF.

The rearrangement links TRBV10-2 to TRBJ1-5, with 7 bases lining up with TRBD1. Per the germline V gene, CDR1 is WSHSY and CDR2 is SAAADI. The CDR3 sequence is 14 residues long. Trimming cost V 7 bases and J 8 bases; bases outside gene matches: 11. CDR3 DNA: TGCGCCAGCACCAACAGGGGCGGGATGGAGCCCCAGCATTTT. Its translation is CASTNRGGMEPQHF.

This clone was seen once. V and J are TRBV27 and TRBJ1-2; D ambiguous. V was shortened by 0 bases and J by 4 bases, with 15 bases between the two germline ends. In germline, CDR1 is MNHEY, CDR2 SMNVEV (reference sequence). The CDR3 runs 16 residues. Here the CDR3 DNA reads TGTGCCAGCAGTTTATCAACAAATCCTGGGAGCTATGGCTACACCTTC. Translation gives CASSLSTNPGSYGYTF.

This sequence joins TRBV6-4 and TRBJ1-2; D not resolved. V gave up 7 bases and J gave up 1 base, with 16 bases separating them. The germline V gene has CDR1 MRHNA and CDR2 SNTAGT. There are 15 residues in the CDR3. The CDR3 reads CASTFGPRVNYGYTF. The CDR3 nucleotides are TGTGCCAGCACCTTCGGGCCGCGGGTTAACTATGGCTACACCTTC.

The table lists this clone with a few counts. The chain employs TRBV30 and TRBJ2-6; TRBD1 is a possible D gene (5 bases). Germline V lookup: CDR1 GTSNPN, CDR2 SVGIG (reference sequence). CDR3 length equals 16 residues. V lost 0 bases to trimming and J lost 2 bases, with 11 bases between them. This CDR3 is CAWSVIGAPGANVLTF. In nucleotides, the CDR3 is TGTGCCTGGAGTGTAATTGGGGCACCTGGGGCCAACGTCCTGACTTTC. The whole variable domain, remainder taken from reference TRBV30 and TRBJ2-6, is SQTIHQWPATLVQPVGSPLSLECTVEGTSNPNLYWYRQAAGRGLQLLFYSVGIGQISSEVPQNLSASRPQDRQFILSSKKLLLSDSGFYLCAWSVIGAPGANVLTFGAGSRLTVL.